This T cell receptor (beta chain) was identified in a study of T cell changes during pregnancy in multiple sclerosis. Clones were sequenced by immunoSEQ multiplex PCR, and TCRdb holds only the in-frame ones, with some missing. Here the sample spans 50,000 to 60,000 clones, 89% being singletons. This receptor was obtained from a female donor with multiple sclerosis, enrolled in a pregnancy study. Sequences were derived from peripheral blood, sampled after pregnancy.

CDR3 residues: CASSPGFHEQFF. In DNA form, the CDR3 reads TGTGCCAGCAGTCCGGGGTTCCATGAGCAGTTCTTC. The gene calls are TRBV25-1 and TRBJ2-1, with D possibly matching TRBD2 (5 bases). This CDR3 has 12 residues. The germline V and J ends were trimmed by 5 bases and 8 bases, with 10 bases remaining between them. The germline V gene has CDR1 MGHDK and CDR2 SYGVNS.